A single sample gave rise to the 29 T cell receptor beta chains below, sequenced in a study of blood T cell repertoires in COVID-19. Generated by immunoSEQ multiplex PCR, the TCRdb table keeps only in-frame clones and is missing some. Of some 170,000 clones listed, around 90% are singletons. Source material: peripheral blood. These receptors came from a woman in her 50s with acute or convalescent COVID-19.

V is TRBV7-2 and J is TRBJ2-3; 10 bases fit TRBD2. The CDR3 totals 16 residues. Germline trimming cut 3 bases from V and 0 bases from J; bases unmatched to any gene: 3. Per the germline V gene, CDR1 is SGHTA and CDR2 is FQGNSA. The CDR3 DNA reads as TGTGCCAGCAGCTTTAGACTAGCGGGTAGCACAGATACGCAGTATTTT. This translates into CASSFRLAGSTDTQYF.

This rearrangement joins TRBV18 to TRBJ1-1; tentative D call: TRBD1 (5 bases). In germline, CDR1 is KGHSH, CDR2 LQKENI. The CDR3 has 13 residues. V dropped 5 bases and J dropped 1 base, with 8 bases sitting between them. CDR3 DNA sequence: TGTGCCAGCTCAGAGACAGCGAACACTGAAGCTTTCTTT. Encoded protein: CASSETANTEAFF.

CDR3 residues: CASSYAGGRTEAFF. In nucleotides, the CDR3 is TGTGCCAGCAGCTACGCAGGGGGCCGGACTGAAGCTTTCTTT. The gene calls are TRBV11-2 and TRBJ1-1; 8 bases agree with TRBD1. V trimming: 4 bases; J trimming: 5 bases; junction bases outside the gene matches: 6. This CDR3 is 14 amino acids long. The germline CDR1 and CDR2 sequences are SGHAT and FQNNGV.

The chain links TRBV21-1 to TRBJ1-1; TRBD1 is the table's D call and was not checked against the DNA. TRBV21-1 is a recognized pseudogene. This CDR3 comprises 16 residues. This CDR3 is CASSRRTGGLNTEAFF. For the CDR3, the DNA is TGTGCCAGCAGCAGACGGACAGGGGGCCTGAACACTGAAGCTTTCTTT.

Only one count was recorded for this clone. V is TRBV10-1 and J is TRBJ1-2; TRBD1 is a possible D gene (6 bases). V gave up 7 bases and J gave up 3 bases, with 12 bases separating them. The CDR3 is made up of 13 amino acids. Germline-derived CDR1 and CDR2 are WNHNN and SYGVQD (reference sequence). CDR3 in DNA: TGCGCCAGCAATAACAGGGCTCACTATGGCTACACCTTC. Protein: CASNNRAHYGYTF.

The V call is TRBV6-5, the J call TRBJ1-2; 7 bases map to TRBD1. Unmatched junction bases numbered 3, after V lost 6 bases and J lost 5 bases. Germline V gene lookup returns CDR1 MNHEY and CDR2 SVGAGI. The CDR3 extends over 12 amino acids. The CDR3 reads CASRDRDYGYTF. The CDR3 DNA reads TGTGCCAGCAGAGACAGGGATTATGGCTACACCTTC.

The rearrangement links TRBV18 to TRBJ2-2; perhaps TRBD1 as D (6 bases). Germline assignment: CDR1 KGHSH and CDR2 LQKENI. This CDR3 region has 13 residues. The ends were cut back, 5 bases at V and 5 bases at J, with 9 bases in the middle. This chain's CDR3 is CASSSGQTGELFF. The CDR3 bases are TGTGCCAGCTCATCAGGACAGACCGGGGAGCTGTTTTTT.

For this clone: One end of the junction does not line up with germline, which may come from a read error. The chain combines TRBV5-1 with TRBJ1-6; D remains unclear. Germline CDR1 is SGHRS and CDR2 is YFSETQ. This CDR3 region has 14 residues. This chain's CDR3 is CASSLFRGDSPLHF. CDR3 nucleotide sequence: TGCGCCAGCAGCTTGTTCCGGGGAGATTCGCCCCTCCACTTT.

The CDR3 protein is CASSASRDRGTYEQYF. The CDR3 nucleotides read TGTGCCAGCAGCGCCTCCCGGGACAGGGGTACATACGAGCAGTACTTC. The chain recombines TRBV7-2 with TRBJ2-7; 10 bases agree with TRBD1. V dropped 5 bases and J dropped 4; count of bases not matched to a gene: 11. Germline lookup yields CDR1 SGHTA and CDR2 FQGNSA. This CDR3 is 16 amino acids long. Full variable domain (outside the CDR3, taken from reference TRBV7-2 and TRBJ2-7): GAGVSQSPSNKVTEKGKDVELRCDPISGHTALYWYRQSLGQGLEFLIYFQGNSAPDKSGLPSDRFSAERTGGSVSTLTIQRTQQEDSAVYLCASSASRDRGTYEQYFGPGTRLTVT.

This clone was recorded once. The J gene is TRBJ2-1, the V gene TRBV19; D is possibly TRBD2 (6 bases). V lost 5 bases and J 7 bases, leaving 12 bases between the germline ends. CDR1 and CDR2 from the germline V gene are LNHDA and SQIVND (reference sequence). The CDR3 consists of 13 residues. CDR3 sequence: CASSLGGRNEQFF. In DNA form, the CDR3 reads TGTGCCAGTAGTTTGGGGGGAAGGAATGAGCAGTTCTTC. The full variable domain, in which reference TRBV19 and TRBJ2-1 provide the parts outside the CDR3, is DGGITQSPKYLFRKEGQNVTLSCEQNLNHDAMYWYRQDPGQGLRLIYYSQIVNDFQKGDIAEGYSVSREKKESFPLTVTSAQKNPTAFYLCASSLGGRNEQFFGPGTRLTVL.

In the case of this clone: Other DNA variants within this sample encode the same CDR3. CDR3 nucleotides: TGTGCCAGCAGCTCCCAGGAGAACACTGAAGCTTTCTTT. Its translation is CASSSQENTEAFF. V is TRBV7-3 and J is TRBJ1-1; D remains unclear. Germline CDR1 reads SGHTA; CDR2 reads FQGTGA. The CDR3 is made up of 13 amino acids. V was cut by 4 bases and J by 1 base, with 7 bases left in between.

This chain connects TRBV7-3 to TRBJ2-1; TRBD1 might be the D (6 bases). The germline gives CDR1 SGHTA, CDR2 FQGTGA. Trimming left V 5 bases short and J 1 base short, with 12 bases between. The CDR3 is 15 amino acids. The CDR3 sequence: CASSPNRGSYNEQFF. The CDR3 bases are TGTGCCAGCAGCCCAAATAGGGGGTCCTACAATGAGCAGTTCTTC.

This clone was observed once. The CDR3 nucleotides read TGCGCCAGCAGCTGGGGTAGCGGCACTGAAGCTTTCTTT. Translating it yields CASSWGSGTEAFF. The V call is TRBV5-1, the J call TRBJ1-1; D is uncertain. The CDR3 is 13 residues long. V dropped 3 bases and J dropped 4 bases, with 10 bases sitting between them. The germline V gene has CDR1 SGHRS and CDR2 YFSETQ.

The chain links TRBV9 to TRBJ1-4; 10 bases line up with TRBD1. Germline V gives CDR1 SGDLS, CDR2 YYNGEE. CDR3 length: 14 residues. V lost 6 bases, J lost 7 bases, and 6 bases stayed unmatched. The DNA of the CDR3 is TGTGCCAGCAACCCCGGGACAGGGGTTGAAAAACTGTTTTTT. The encoded protein is CASNPGTGVEKLFF.

V and J are TRBV6-2 or TRBV6-3 and TRBJ2-5; D is ambiguous. The CDR3 extends over 14 amino acids. Germline V gives CDR1 MNHEY, CDR2 SVGEGT. Trimming cost V 2 bases and J 4 bases, with 11 bases left between them. The CDR3: CASSYPRSRETQYF. The CDR3 DNA is TGTGCCAGCAGTTACCCCCGCAGTCGAGAGACCCAGTACTTC.

The rearrangement links TRBV19 to TRBJ2-6; a possible D gene is TRBD2 (6 bases). V was pared by 2 bases and J by 2 bases, with 16 bases between. The germline V gene encodes CDR1 LNHDA and CDR2 SQIVND (reference sequence). The CDR3 is made up of 18 amino acids. CDR3 amino acids: CASSITGDAVPGANVLTF. CDR3 nucleotides: TGTGCCAGTAGTATAACGGGGGACGCAGTACCTGGGGCCAACGTCCTGACTTTC. The variable domain in full, with the rest retrieved from reference TRBV19 and TRBJ2-6, is DGGITQSPKYLFRKEGQNVTLSCEQNLNHDAMYWYRQDPGQGLRLIYYSQIVNDFQKGDIAEGYSVSREKKESFPLTVTSAQKNPTAFYLCASSITGDAVPGANVLTFGAGSRLTVL.

The V gene is TRBV5-1, the J gene TRBJ2-3; D perhaps matches TRBD2 (5 bases). CDR3 length: 21 amino acids. The germline V gene encodes CDR1 SGHRS and CDR2 YFSETQ. Trimming removed 6 bases at V and 1 base at J, with 33 bases between. The chain's CDR3 is CASTFPSLALPERSCTDTQYF. The CDR3 DNA is TGCGCCAGCACCTTTCCGTCCCTGGCCCTCCCTGAGCGGTCTTGCACAGATACGCAGTATTTT.

The CDR3 coding sequence is TGTGCCAGCAGCCCCCCCGACAGTATCGCCTATGGCTACACCTTC. Its protein product is CASSPPDSIAYGYTF. V usage is TRBV11-2 and J usage is TRBJ1-2; D is perhaps TRBD1 (5 bases). Germline CDR1 is SGHAT and CDR2 is FQNNGV. The CDR3 is made up of 15 amino acids. V lost 5 bases and J lost 4, with 17 bases in between.

The V and J genes are TRBV12-3 or TRBV12-4 and TRBJ1-2, with 7 bases identical to TRBD1. The length of the CDR3 is 13 residues. J was trimmed by 8 bases and V by 5 bases; bases with no gene match: 8. CDR3 residues: CASSLGQEGGYTF. As DNA, the CDR3 is TGTGCCAGCAGTCTCGGACAGGAAGGCGGCTACACCTTC.

The chain couples TRBV19 to TRBJ1-5; D is possibly TRBD1 (6 bases). CDR3 length equals 16 residues. Germline V CDR1 and CDR2: LNHDA, SQIVND (reference sequence). Trimming stripped 3 bases from V and 4 bases from J, with 16 bases between. The CDR3 here is CASSMFSRGGNQPQHF. The CDR3 DNA follows: TGTGCCAGTAGTATGTTCAGCAGGGGTGGAAATCAGCCCCAGCATTTT.

The chain employs TRBV5-1 and TRBJ1-3; 8 bases are shared with TRBD1. In germline, CDR1 is SGHRS, CDR2 YFSETQ. Trimming cost V 6 bases and J 0 bases; bases outside gene matches: 5. The CDR3 runs to 15 residues. The CDR3 DNA reads TGCGCCAGCACCGAACAGGGGGGCTCTGGAAACACCATATATTTT. Translating it yields CASTEQGGSGNTIYF. The variable domain in full, completed from reference TRBV5-1 and TRBJ1-3, reads KAGVTQTPRYLIKTRGQQVTLSCSPISGHRSVSWYQQTPGQGLQFLFEYFSETQRNKGNFPGRFSGRQFSNSRSEMNVSTLELGDSALYLCASTEQGGSGNTIYFGEGSWLTVV.

The chain has TRBV7-3 and TRBJ2-3; the D is unclear. CDR3 length equals 12 residues. Germline lookup yields CDR1 SGHTA and CDR2 FQGTGA. Trimming removed 2 bases from V and 4 bases from J, with 4 bases in between. The CDR3 reads CASSLGPDTQYF. CDR3 bases: TGTGCCAGCAGCTTAGGGCCAGATACGCAGTATTTT.

This clone came up a few times. This sequence joins TRBV6-2 or TRBV6-3 and TRBJ2-1; tentative D call: TRBD1 (7 bases). The V end lost 6 bases, the J end lost 2 bases, and 14 bases lay between the germline ends. The CDR3 sequence is 15 residues long. Germline CDR1 is MNHEY and CDR2 is SVGEGT. The CDR3 sequence: CASSPRRGPYNEQFF. The CDR3 DNA is TGTGCCAGCAGCCCGCGGAGGGGGCCCTACAATGAGCAGTTCTTC.

A single count supports this clone. The rearrangement links TRBV30 to TRBJ2-5; the match to TRBD2 covers 13 bases. With V trimmed by 1 base and J by 5 bases, 7 bases remained unmatched. From germline, CDR1 is GTSNPN and CDR2 SVGIG (reference sequence). The CDR3 extends over 16 amino acids. The CDR3 protein is CAWSGGLAGATETQYF. The CDR3 DNA sequence: TGTGCCTGGAGTGGAGGACTAGCGGGAGCTACGGAGACCCAGTACTTC.

J is TRBJ1-2 and V is TRBV24-1; D is unclear. The CDR3 has 11 residues. Germline V gives CDR1 KGHDR, CDR2 SFDVKD. V was pared by 4 bases and J by 6 bases, with 5 bases between. The CDR3 reads CATSDQDGYTF. In DNA, the CDR3 is TGTGCCACCAGTGACCAGGATGGCTACACCTTC.

The genes are TRBV5-1 and TRBJ1-1; D may be TRBD1 (6 bases). CDR1 and CDR2 (germline): SGHRS, YFSETQ. The CDR3 covers 12 residues. V was trimmed by 4 bases and J by 11 bases, leaving 15 bases between them. CDR3 in DNA: TGCGCCAGCAGCCCTGACAGGCTGAGGGCTTTCTTT. This translates into CASSPDRLRAFF.

This clone was recorded once. CDR3 residues: CASSLGGTSPRETQYF. The CDR3 coding sequence is TGTGCCAGCAGCTTGGGGGGGACAAGCCCTCGGGAGACCCAGTACTTC. V is TRBV5-4 and J is TRBJ2-5, with D perhaps matching TRBD1 (6 bases). Germline V gene data show CDR1 as SGHNT and CDR2 as YYREEE (reference sequence). V was clipped by 0 bases and J by 5 bases, with 17 bases between them. This CDR3 is built from 16 residues.

This clone was detected a few times. The chain links TRBV7-9 to TRBJ1-3; tentative D call: TRBD1 (5 bases). V was pared by 1 base and J by 0 bases, with 10 bases between. The CDR3 contains 16 residues. Germline CDR1 reads SEHNR; CDR2 reads FQNEAQ (reference sequence). CDR3 in DNA: TGTGCCAGCAGCTTAGACGCCAGGGCCTCTGGAAACACCATATATTTT. The encoded protein is CASSLDARASGNTIYF.

There are a few counts of this clone. The chain combines TRBV7-2 with TRBJ2-2, with 7 bases aligning to TRBD2. Germline V gene data show CDR1 as SGHTA and CDR2 as FQGNSA. Trimming took 3 bases from V and 1 from J; bases not matched to a gene: 2. The CDR3 sequence is 15 residues long. The CDR3 sequence is CASSFRGGNTGELFF. The CDR3 region has the DNA TGTGCCAGCAGCTTCCGCGGGGGGAACACCGGGGAGCTGTTTTTT. The entire variable domain, with the rest obtained from reference TRBV7-2 and TRBJ2-2, is as follows: GAGVSQSPSNKVTEKGKDVELRCDPISGHTALYWYRQSLGQGLEFLIYFQGNSAPDKSGLPSDRFSAERTGGSVSTLTIQRTQQEDSAVYLCASSFRGGNTGELFFGEGSRLTVL.